This T cell receptor (beta chain) stems from a study of blood T cell repertoires in COVID-19. Study context: T cells, B-cell-depleted T cells, or PBMCs provided the cDNA or gDNA that served as material.

In terms of age and location, participants ranged from roughly 18 to 95 years and lived in about 25 US areas. Participant-given clinical history determined each cohort assignment. Some clones are missing from TCRdb's copy, which holds only in-frame ones; the method was immunoSEQ multiplex PCR. Of about half a million clones listed, roughly nine tenths are singletons. Source material: PBMCs or T cells enriched from blood (not recorded which). The source is a woman between 55 and 75 years old who had recovered from COVID-19.

CDR3 in DNA: TGCGCCAGCACCCTAGGGGGGAACACTGAAGCTTTCTTT. Translating it yields CASTLGGNTEAFF. The chain carries TRBV5-1 and TRBJ1-1; perhaps TRBD1 as D (6 bases). CDR1 SGHRS and CDR2 YFSETQ come from the germline V gene. This CDR3 has 13 amino acids. Trimming pared 6 bases from V and 1 base from J, leaving 10 bases between.